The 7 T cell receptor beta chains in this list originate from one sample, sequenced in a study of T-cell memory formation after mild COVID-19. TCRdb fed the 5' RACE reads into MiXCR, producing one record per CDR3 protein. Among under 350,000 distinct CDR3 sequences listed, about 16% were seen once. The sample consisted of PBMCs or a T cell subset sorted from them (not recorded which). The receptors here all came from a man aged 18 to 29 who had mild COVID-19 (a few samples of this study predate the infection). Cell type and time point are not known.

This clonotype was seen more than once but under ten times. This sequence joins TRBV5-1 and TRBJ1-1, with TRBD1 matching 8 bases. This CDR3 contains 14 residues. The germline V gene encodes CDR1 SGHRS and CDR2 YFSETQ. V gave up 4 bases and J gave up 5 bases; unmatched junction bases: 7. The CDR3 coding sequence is TGCGCCAGCAGCCCCCAGACAGGGGAGACTGAAGCTTTCTTT. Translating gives CASSPQTGETEAFF. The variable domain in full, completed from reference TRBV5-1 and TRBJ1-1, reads KAGVTQTPRYLIKTRGQQVTLSCSPISGHRSVSWYQQTPGQGLQFLFEYFSETQRNKGNFPGRFSGRQFSNSRSEMNVSTLELGDSALYLCASSPQTGETEAFFGQGTRLTVV.

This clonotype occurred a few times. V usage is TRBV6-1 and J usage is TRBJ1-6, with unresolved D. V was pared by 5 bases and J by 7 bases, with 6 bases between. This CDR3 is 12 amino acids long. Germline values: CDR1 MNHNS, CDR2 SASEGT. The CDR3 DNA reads TGTGCCAGCAGTATGGGGAATTCACCCCTCCACTTT. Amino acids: CASSMGNSPLHF.

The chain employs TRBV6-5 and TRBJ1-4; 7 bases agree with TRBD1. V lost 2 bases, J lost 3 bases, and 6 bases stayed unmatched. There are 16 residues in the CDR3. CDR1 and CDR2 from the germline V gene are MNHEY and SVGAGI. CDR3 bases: TGTGCCAGCAGTTACGACCAGGGGGTCGCTAATGAAAAACTGTTTTTT. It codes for CASSYDQGVANEKLFF.

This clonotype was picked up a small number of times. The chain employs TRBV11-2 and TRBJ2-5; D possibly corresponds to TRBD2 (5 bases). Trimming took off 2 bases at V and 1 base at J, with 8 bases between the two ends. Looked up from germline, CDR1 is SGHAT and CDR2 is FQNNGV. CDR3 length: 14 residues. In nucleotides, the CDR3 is TGTGCCAGCAGCTTAACGAGGGTCCAAGAGACCCAGTACTTC. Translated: CASSLTRVQETQYF.

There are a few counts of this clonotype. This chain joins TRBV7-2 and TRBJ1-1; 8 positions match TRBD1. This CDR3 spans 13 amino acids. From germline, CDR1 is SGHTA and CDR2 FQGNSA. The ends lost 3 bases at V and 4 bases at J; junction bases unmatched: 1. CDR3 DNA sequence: TGTGCCAGCAGCTTGGACAGGGTCACTGAAGCTTTCTTT. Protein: CASSLDRVTEAFF.

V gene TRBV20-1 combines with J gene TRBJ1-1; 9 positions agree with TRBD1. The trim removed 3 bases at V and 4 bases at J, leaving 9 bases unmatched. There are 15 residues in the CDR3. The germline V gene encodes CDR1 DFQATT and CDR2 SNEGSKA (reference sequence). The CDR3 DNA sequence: TGCAGTGCTAGGCCCACAGGGGGCGACGGCACTGAAGCTTTCTTT. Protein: CSARPTGGDGTEAFF.

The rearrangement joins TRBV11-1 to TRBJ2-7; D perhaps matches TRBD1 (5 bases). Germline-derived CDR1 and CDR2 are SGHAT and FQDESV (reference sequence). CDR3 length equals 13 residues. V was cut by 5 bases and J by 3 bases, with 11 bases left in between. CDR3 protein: CASSTGYDYEQYF. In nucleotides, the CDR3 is TGTGCCAGCAGCACAGGATACGACTACGAGCAGTACTTC.